A single sample is the source of the 29 T cell receptor beta chains below, sequenced in a study of low-dose radiotherapy and immunotherapy resistance in tumors. cDNA synthesis used a TRAV/TRBV-specific primer set for both chains. For amplifying TCRs, the PCR ran for about 20 cycles with Phusion, which was used together with a constant-region primer and the adapter on the V primers. TCRdb ran MiXCR on the reads and lists one entry per CDR3 protein. The sample consists of some 82,000 distinct CDR3 sequences, approximately 17% of them appearing once. As to time point: before trial treatment. The material was PBMCs, obtained before treatment. These receptors all stem from a male donor with prostate cancer.

This clonotype occurred many times. This chain's CDR3 is CASSEGVQSSSQFF. CDR3 sequence (DNA): TGCGCCAGCAGTGAAGGGGTTCAAAGTAGTTCACAGTTCTTC. The rearrangement uses TRBV10-2 and TRBJ2-1, with a weak D call TRBD1 (5 bases). Germline V gene lookup returns CDR1 WSHSY and CDR2 SAAADI. This CDR3 has 14 residues. Trimming took 3 bases from V and 13 from J, leaving 19 bases between them.

This clonotype appeared many times. The DNA for the CDR3 is TGTGCCAGCAGCTTACATCCTAACCCTCCCACAGATACGCAGTATTTT. It encodes CASSLHPNPPTDTQYF. This rearrangement joins TRBV7-6 to TRBJ2-3; no firm D call. V lost 2 bases and J 2 bases, leaving 14 bases between the germline ends. The CDR3 runs to 16 residues. Germline lookup yields CDR1 SGHVS and CDR2 FNYEAQ.

This clonotype occurred a few times. The chain links TRBV5-8 to TRBJ2-1, with TRBD1 as a possible D gene (6 bases). The ends were cut back, 3 bases at V and 10 bases at J, with 11 bases in the middle. Germline values: CDR1 SGHTS, CDR2 YDEGEE. This CDR3 region has 12 residues. The CDR3, as DNA: TGTGCCAGCAGCTGGATACAGGGCGAGCAGTTCTTC. Amino acid sequence: CASSWIQGEQFF.

The J gene is TRBJ2-2, the V gene TRBV5-1; tentatively, D is TRBD2 (5 bases). The length of the CDR3 is 16 residues. Trimming removed 0 bases at V and 0 bases at J, with 9 bases between. Germline V gives CDR1 SGHRS, CDR2 YFSETQ. The CDR3 loop is CASSLVASPNTGELFF. The CDR3 DNA sequence: TGCGCCAGCAGCTTGGTTGCTAGCCCGAACACCGGGGAGCTGTTTTTT.

A few counts support this clonotype. The rearrangement links TRBV5-1 to TRBJ2-1, with D possibly TRBD2 on 6 matching bases. Germline V lookup: CDR1 SGHRS, CDR2 YFSETQ. The CDR3 is 14 residues long. V was shortened by 4 bases and J by 0 bases, with 8 bases between the two germline ends. The CDR3 reads CASSAGSSYNEQFF. The DNA of the CDR3 is TGCGCCAGCAGCGCCGGGAGCTCCTACAATGAGCAGTTCTTC.

The table lists this clonotype with many counts. V is TRBV7-2 and J is TRBJ2-5; tentative D call: TRBD2 (7 bases). V was pared by 2 bases and J by 2 bases, with 15 bases between. This CDR3 is 16 amino acids long. Germline V gives CDR1 SGHTA, CDR2 FQGNSA. The CDR3 region has the DNA TGTGCCAGCAGCTTATTACCGCGGGGGCAACAAGAGACCCAGTACTTC. As protein: CASSLLPRGQQETQYF.

This clonotype was detected many times. The genes are TRBV7-8 and TRBJ2-3; 7 bases align to TRBD2. After removal of 5 bases from V and 2 bases from J, the junction contained 7 bases not matched to a gene. Germline CDR1 reads SGHVS; CDR2 reads FQNEAQ. The CDR3 is 15 amino acids. CDR3 sequence: CASSTASGHTDTQYF. For the CDR3, the DNA is TGTGCCAGCAGCACGGCTAGCGGCCACACAGATACGCAGTATTTT.

This clonotype appeared many times. The J gene is TRBJ1-1, the V gene TRBV13; D may be TRBD1 (5 bases). This CDR3 comprises 13 residues. Trimming left V 0 bases short and J 6 bases short, with 8 bases between. In germline, CDR1 is PRHDT, CDR2 FYEKMQ (reference sequence). The CDR3 coding sequence is TGTGCCAGCAGCTTAGGGACAGTGGCTGAAGCTTTCTTT. Translated, it gives CASSLGTVAEAFF. The whole variable domain, filled in from reference TRBV13 and TRBJ1-1, reads AAGVIQSPRHLIKEKRETATLKCYPIPRHDTVYWYQQGPGQDPQFLISFYEKMQSDKGSIPDRFSAQQFSDYHSELNMSSLELGDSALYFCASSLGTVAEAFFGQGTRLTVV.

This clonotype has a count of ten or more. The V and J genes are TRBV6-2 or TRBV6-3 and TRBJ2-2; D unresolved. The CDR3 runs 15 residues. The ends were cut back, 2 bases at V and 2 bases at J, with 9 bases in the middle. Germline V lookup: CDR1 MNHEY, CDR2 SVGEGT. The CDR3 DNA follows: TGTGCCAGCAGTTACCGGCGGAAAAACACCGGGGAGCTGTTTTTT. Encoded protein: CASSYRRKNTGELFF.

The sample holds many counts of this clonotype. The rearrangement uses TRBV29-1 and TRBJ2-7; 7 positions agree with TRBD2. Germline V gene sequence: CDR1 SQVTM, CDR2 ANQGSEA. CDR3 length: 16 residues. Germline trimming cut 7 bases from V and 6 bases from J; bases unmatched to any gene: 21. DNA of the CDR3: TGCAGCGCGAGGGGACTTCCTAGTACGGGGGGTGCCGAGCAGTACTTC. It translates to CSARGLPSTGGAEQYF.

This clonotype was detected many times. V gene TRBV6-2 or TRBV6-3 combines with J gene TRBJ1-1; D gene uncertain. CDR1 and CDR2 from the germline V gene are MNHEY and SVGEGT. V was trimmed by 8 bases and J by 4 bases, leaving 5 bases between them. CDR3 length: 10 residues. The CDR3 DNA is TGTGCCAGCCGTTTCACTGAAGCTTTCTTT. It translates to CASRFTEAFF.

This clonotype was seen at least ten times. The gene calls are TRBV9 and TRBJ1-6, with TRBD1 as a possible D gene (6 bases). The CDR3 has 13 amino acids. V lost 4 bases and J lost 11, with 13 bases in between. Germline CDR1 and CDR2: SGDLS and YYNGEE. CDR3 nucleotides: TGTGCCAGCAGCCGACAGGAAAGGACACCCCTCCACTTT. Encoded protein: CASSRQERTPLHF.

This chain connects TRBV14 to TRBJ2-7; 10 bases are shared with TRBD2. The CDR3 has 15 amino acids. Germline V gene data show CDR1 as SGHDN and CDR2 as FVKESK. V shed 3 bases and J 2 bases; nucleotides not matched to a gene: 4. The CDR3 loop is CASSHRSGGAYEQYF. The CDR3, as DNA: TGTGCCAGCAGCCATCGGAGCGGGGGGGCCTACGAGCAGTACTTC.

The chain employs TRBV6-5 and TRBJ1-1; 8 bases align to TRBD1. Germline loops: CDR1 MNHEY, CDR2 SVGAGI. Trimming at V came to 5 bases and at J to 3 bases, leaving 8 bases not matched to a gene. The CDR3 contains 15 residues. CDR3 region: CASSTRTGFYTEAFF. The CDR3 DNA is TGTGCCAGCAGTACCCGGACAGGGTTTTACACTGAAGCTTTCTTT.

This chain links TRBV19 with TRBJ1-1, with no clear D. V was trimmed by 6 bases and J by 1 base, leaving 9 bases between them. The germline gives CDR1 LNHDA, CDR2 SQIVND (reference sequence). The CDR3 length is 13 residues. The chain's CDR3 is CASSDQANTEAFF. The CDR3 DNA is TGTGCCAGTAGCGATCAGGCGAACACTGAAGCTTTCTTT.

This clonotype was picked up many times. V is TRBV7-9 and J is TRBJ2-5; the D is unclear. The CDR3 loop spans 17 amino acids. Trimming took 5 bases from V and 5 from J, leaving 24 bases between them. The germline V gene encodes CDR1 SEHNR and CDR2 FQNEAQ (reference sequence). The CDR3: CASSPLPSRRVGETQYF. The DNA for the CDR3 is TGTGCCAGCAGCCCACTACCATCGAGAAGGGTTGGTGAGACCCAGTACTTC.

This clonotype has ten or more counts. The chain couples TRBV3-1 to TRBJ2-1; tentative D call: TRBD2 (6 bases). The V gene lost 3 bases and the J gene lost 5 bases, with 17 bases spanning the gap. CDR1 is LGHDT, CDR2 YNNKEL, per germline (reference sequence). The CDR3 length is 16 residues. The CDR3 region is CASSQIPLGGDNEQFF. The CDR3 nucleotides are TGTGCCAGCAGCCAGATACCTCTGGGCGGGGACAATGAGCAGTTCTTC.

There are many counts of this clonotype. The J gene is TRBJ2-1, the V gene TRBV7-9, with TRBD2 matching over 7 bases. Per the germline V gene, CDR1 is SEHNR and CDR2 is FQNEAQ (reference sequence). With V trimmed by 5 bases and J by 6 bases, 10 bases remained unmatched. The CDR3 has 15 residues. CDR3 in amino acids: CASSPRTGGGNEQFF. DNA of the CDR3: TGTGCCAGCAGCCCCCGGACGGGGGGTGGCAATGAGCAGTTCTTC.

This clonotype was seen ten or more times. The chain employs TRBV7-2 and TRBJ2-1; D gene unclear. From germline, CDR1 is SGHTA and CDR2 FQGNSA. The CDR3 is 11 residues long. The V end lost 4 bases, the J end lost 9 bases, and 7 bases lay between the germline ends. CDR3 DNA sequence: TGTGCCAGCAGCTCGGTGTTTGAGCAGTTCTTC. Translation: CASSSVFEQFF.

Ten or more counts support this clonotype. J is TRBJ2-1 and V is TRBV2, with 11 bases aligning to TRBD2. The CDR3 is 17 amino acids. V lost 6 bases, J lost 5 bases, and 12 bases stayed unmatched. From germline, CDR1 is SNHLY and CDR2 FYNNEI. The CDR3 here is CASRGNSGGVNNNEQFF. The CDR3 nucleotides read TGTGCCAGCAGGGGTAATAGCGGGGGGGTAAATAACAATGAGCAGTTCTTC. Together with reference TRBV2 and TRBJ2-1, the CDR3 gives the full variable domain: EPEVTQTPSHQVTQMGQEVILRCVPISNHLYFYWYRQILGQKVEFLVSFYNNEISEKSEIFDDQFSVERPDGSNFTLKIRSTKLEDSAMYFCASRGNSGGVNNNEQFFGPGTRLTVL.

Of note for this clonotype: The limits of the CDR3 on the DNA are not certain, so only TCRdb's listed CDR3 is given. The chain uses TRBV5-5 and TRBJ2-2; TRBD2 is taken as the D call from the table, unchecked against the DNA. Germline loops: CDR1 SGHKS, CDR2 YYEKEE (reference sequence). The CDR3 length is 18 residues, termini included. CDR3 protein: CASSPLAGGPNTGELFFF.

The table lists this clonotype with many counts. The chain couples TRBV27 to TRBJ1-2; the D gene is possibly TRBD1 (6 bases). V dropped 5 bases and J dropped 2 bases, with 15 bases sitting between them. This CDR3 comprises 15 residues. The germline V gene encodes CDR1 MNHEY and CDR2 SMNVEV (reference sequence). The CDR3 here is CASSHPGGPNYGYTF. The CDR3 bases are TGTGCCAGCAGTCACCCCGGGGGGCCGAACTATGGCTACACCTTC.

V is TRBV12-3 or TRBV12-4 and J is TRBJ2-2; D possibly corresponds to TRBD1 (5 bases). This CDR3 region has 14 residues. With 6 bases removed from V and 4 bases from J, the gap between germline ends came to 12 bases. The CDR3 coding sequence is TGTGCCAGCAGCCCCTGGCAGGGCACCGGGGAGCTGTTTTTT. Protein sequence: CASSPWQGTGELFF.

This clonotype was detected ten times or more. The chain joins TRBV23-1 to TRBJ1-1; TRBD1 agrees at 10 bases. TRBV23-1 is marked as an open reading frame, function uncertain. The ends lost 3 bases at V and 0 bases at J; junction bases unmatched: 10. CDR3 size: 18 residues. CDR3: CASSHPMGTGDMNTEAFF. The CDR3 nucleotides are TGCGCCAGCAGTCATCCGATGGGGACAGGGGACATGAACACTGAAGCTTTCTTT.

Ten or more counts support this clonotype. J is TRBJ2-2 and V is TRBV4-3; D might be TRBD1 (6 bases). CDR3 length: 13 residues. V lost 2 bases and J lost 7, with 8 bases in between. CDR1 is LGHNA and CDR2 is YSLEER in the germline V gene. The CDR3 sequence: CASSQQGFGELFF. CDR3 nucleotide sequence: TGCGCCAGCAGCCAACAGGGGTTCGGGGAGCTGTTTTTT.

This clonotype was counted ten times or more. The rearrangement joins TRBV5-1 to TRBJ2-1; 14 bases align to TRBD2. The CDR3 runs 17 residues. V lost 4 bases and J lost 5; bases outside the gene matches: 8. Per germline, CDR1 SGHRS and CDR2 YFSETQ. CDR3 amino acids: CASSDLTSGGANNEQFF. In DNA form, the CDR3 reads TGCGCCAGCAGCGACCTGACTAGCGGGGGGGCTAACAATGAGCAGTTCTTC.

This clonotype was counted ten times or more. The rearrangement links TRBV13 to TRBJ2-5; 9 bases line up with TRBD2. The CDR3 consists of 15 residues. CDR1 is PRHDT and CDR2 is FYEKMQ in the germline V gene (reference sequence). V was pared by 3 bases and J by 5 bases, with 7 bases of the junction left unmatched. The CDR3: CASSFISGGGETQYF. The CDR3 coding sequence is TGTGCCAGCAGCTTTATTAGCGGGGGAGGGGAGACCCAGTACTTC.

This clonotype was counted at least ten times. The chain joins TRBV7-2 to TRBJ1-2; 7 bases fit TRBD1. V trimming: 5 bases; J trimming: 8 bases; junction bases outside the gene matches: 11. This CDR3 region has 14 residues. Per the germline V gene, CDR1 is SGHTA and CDR2 is FQGNSA. This chain's CDR3 is CASSPNTGEDGYTF. The CDR3 DNA is TGTGCCAGCAGCCCAAATACAGGGGAGGACGGCTACACCTTC.

This clonotype was seen ten or more times. The rearrangement uses TRBV2 and TRBJ2-3, with no clear D. Trimming removed 1 base at V and 0 bases at J, with 8 bases between. CDR1 and CDR2 from the germline V gene are SNHLY and FYNNEI. There are 15 residues in the CDR3. As DNA, the CDR3 is TGTGCCAGCAGTGAAGTTACCACTAGCACAGATACGCAGTATTTT. Translation: CASSEVTTSTDTQYF.